This T cell receptor (beta chain) was identified in a study of T cell repertoires in cytomegalovirus infection. The CDR3 loop spans 15 amino acids. V was cut by 0 bases and J by 2 bases, with 8 bases left in between. CDR1 and CDR2 (germline): LGHNA, YSLEER. Remarks on this clonotype: Antigen unknown.

TCRdb re-called the reads through MiXCR, storing one row per CDR3 protein. The sample has hundreds of thousands of distinct CDR3 sequences; roughly 34% are singletons. Material: cultured PBMCs, obtained from culture after CMV antigen stimulation. The chain uses TRBV4-3 and TRBJ2-1; no firm D call. This TCR was recovered from a human donor in good health (CMV status not recorded). Some clones in this sample may be carry-over from other donors' samples. Here the CDR3 DNA reads TGCGCCAGCAGCCAAGACATCCGGACCTACAATGAGCAGTTCTTC. Translation: CASSQDIRTYNEQFF.